This TCR beta chain was captured in a study of cytomegalovirus exposure and HLA in healthy donors. Overall study findings and caveats: Most TCR sequences were uncommon, yet certain public TCRs appeared in many donors.

With 2 bases removed from V and 5 bases from J, the gap between germline ends came to 23 bases. This CDR3 has 18 amino acids. The germline V gene has CDR1 LGHNA and CDR2 YSLEER. In the case of this clone: What it recognizes is unknown.

The assay was immunoSEQ multiplex PCR, and TCRdb's table has in-frame clones only and misses some. The sample consists of about 160,000 clones, around 81% of them appearing once. Separation from the roughly 700-subject first cohort characterized the roughly 120-subject validation cohort, to which the donors belonged. This sequence originates from a man aged 30 to 45 in good health and CMV-seropositive. The V call is TRBV4-3, the J call TRBJ2-3; a possible D gene is TRBD2 (7 bases). Sequencing was done on a sample of PBMCs. CDR3 in DNA: TGCGCCAGCAGCCAACCCGCACGGTGGGGGGGCCCGGGAGATACGCAGTATTTT. Its translation: CASSQPARWGGPGDTQYF.